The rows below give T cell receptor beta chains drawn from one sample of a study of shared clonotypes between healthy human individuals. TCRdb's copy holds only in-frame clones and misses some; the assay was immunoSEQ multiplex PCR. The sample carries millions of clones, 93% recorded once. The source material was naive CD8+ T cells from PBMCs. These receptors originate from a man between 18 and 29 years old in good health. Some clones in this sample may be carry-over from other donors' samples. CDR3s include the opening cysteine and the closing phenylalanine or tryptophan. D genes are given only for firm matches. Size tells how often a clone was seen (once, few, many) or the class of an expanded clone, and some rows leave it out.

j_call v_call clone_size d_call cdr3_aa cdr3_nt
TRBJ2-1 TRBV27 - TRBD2 CASSLLAGGGGFF TGTGCCAGCAGCCTTTTAGCGGGAGGGGGCGGGTTCTTC
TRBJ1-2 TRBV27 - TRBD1 CASSLVGQGYGYTF TGTGCCAGCAGTTTAGTTGGACAGGGGTATGGCTACACCTTC
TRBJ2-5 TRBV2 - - CASSGPSYETQYF TGTGCCAGCAGTGGCCCCTCATATGAGACCCAGTACTTC
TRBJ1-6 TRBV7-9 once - CASSSPKGRNSPLHF TGTGCCAGCAGCTCCCCGAAAGGCCGTAATTCACCCCTCCACTTT
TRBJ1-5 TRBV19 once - CASSMTMGNQPQHF TGTGCCAGTAGTATGACAATGGGCAATCAGCCCCAGCATTTT
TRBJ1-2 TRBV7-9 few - CASSLGSPEGYTF TGTGCCAGCAGCTTAGGGTCTCCAGAGGGCTACACCTTC
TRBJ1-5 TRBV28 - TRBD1 CASTPAGTGSNQPQHF TGTGCCAGCACCCCCGCAGGGACAGGGAGCAATCAGCCCCAGCATTTT
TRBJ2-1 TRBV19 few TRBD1 CASRDRSFYNEQFF TGTGCCAGTCGGGACAGGAGTTTCTACAATGAGCAGTTCTTC
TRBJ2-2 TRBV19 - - CASRISPDGNTGELFF TGTGCCAGTAGGATAAGCCCGGACGGAAACACCGGGGAGCTGTTTTTT
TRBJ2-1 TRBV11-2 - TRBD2 CASSLGTSGQYNEQFF TGTGCCAGCAGCCTTGGGACTAGCGGGCAATACAATGAGCAGTTCTTC
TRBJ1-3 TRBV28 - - CASSWYRPSSGNTIYF TGTGCCAGCAGTTGGTACAGGCCGAGCTCTGGAAACACCATATATTTT
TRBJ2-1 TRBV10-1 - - CANGGRRNEQFF TGCGCCAACGGGGGGCGACGAAATGAGCAGTTCTTC
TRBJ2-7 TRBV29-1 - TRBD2 CSAGTSGTYEQYF TGCAGCGCCGGGACTAGCGGGACCTACGAGCAGTACTTC
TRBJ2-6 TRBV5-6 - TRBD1 CASSLGDRTISGANVLTF TGTGCCAGCAGCTTGGGGGACAGGACGATCTCTGGGGCCAACGTCCTGACTTTC
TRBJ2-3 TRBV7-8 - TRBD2 CASSGPGTSGYTDTQYF TGTGCCAGCAGCGGGCCCGGGACTAGCGGTTACACAGATACGCAGTATTTT
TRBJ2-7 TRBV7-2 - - CASSLGGGIYEQYF TGTGCCAGCAGCTTAGGTGGGGGGATTTACGAGCAGTACTTC
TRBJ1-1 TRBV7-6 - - CASGPEAFF TGTGCCAGCGGGCCTGAAGCTTTCTTT
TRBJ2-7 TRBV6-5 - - CASSYSTGESSYEQYF TGTGCCAGCAGTTACTCGACGGGGGAGAGCTCCTACGAGCAGTACTTC
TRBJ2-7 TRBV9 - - CASSVEDRYEQYF TGTGCCAGCAGCGTAGAGGACAGATACGAGCAGTACTTC
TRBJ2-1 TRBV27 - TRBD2 CASSFGAGGFYEQFF TGTGCCAGCAGTTTTGGGGCGGGAGGCTTCTATGAGCAGTTCTTC
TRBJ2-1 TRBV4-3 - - CASSQTRRNEQFF TGCGCCAGCAGCCAAACGCGAAGGAATGAGCAGTTCTTC
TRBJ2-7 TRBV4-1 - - CASSQAGGSYEQYF TGCGCCAGCAGCCAGGCAGGCGGCTCCTACGAGCAGTACTTC
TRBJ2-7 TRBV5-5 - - CASSPGAGAYEQYF TGTGCCAGCAGCCCTGGGGCGGGCGCCTACGAGCAGTACTTC
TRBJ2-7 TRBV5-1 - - CASSHRESYEQYF TGCGCCAGCAGCCACAGGGAATCCTACGAGCAGTACTTC
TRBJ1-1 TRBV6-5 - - CASSYSRGEINTEAFF TGTGCCAGCAGTTACTCCCGGGGAGAAATCAACACTGAAGCTTTCTTT
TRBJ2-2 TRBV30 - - CAWGQDEFNTGELFF TGTGCCTGGGGGCAGGACGAGTTTAACACCGGGGAGCTGTTTTTT
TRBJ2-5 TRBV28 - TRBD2 CASREAGEQETQYF TGTGCCAGCAGGGAGGCGGGGGAACAAGAGACCCAGTACTTC
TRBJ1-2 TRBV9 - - CASSVERDRGYYGYTF TGTGCCAGCAGCGTAGAGAGAGACAGAGGATATTATGGCTACACCTTC
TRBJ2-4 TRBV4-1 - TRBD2 CASSQIPVAGALGDIQYF TGCGCCAGCAGCCAAATCCCGGTAGCGGGAGCCCTCGGGGACATTCAGTACTTC
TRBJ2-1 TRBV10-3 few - CAISESRTPDEQFF TGTGCCATCAGTGAGTCCAGAACACCTGATGAGCAGTTCTTC
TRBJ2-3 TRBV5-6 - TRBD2 CASSWRLAGPTDTQYF TGTGCCAGCAGCTGGCGGCTAGCGGGGCCCACAGATACGCAGTATTTT
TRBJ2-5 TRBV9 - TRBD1 CASSARDRGPQETQYF TGTGCCAGCAGCGCCAGGGACAGGGGGCCCCAAGAGACCCAGTACTTC
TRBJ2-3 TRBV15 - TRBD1 CATSSQGARADTQYF TGTGCCACCAGCTCACAGGGGGCTAGGGCAGATACGCAGTATTTT
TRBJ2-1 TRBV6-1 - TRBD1 CASSEFLGQGTFF TGTGCCAGCAGTGAATTCCTTGGACAGGGGACGTTCTTC
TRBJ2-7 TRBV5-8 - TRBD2 CASSVAGLAGRYEQYF TGTGCCAGCAGCGTCGCGGGACTAGCGGGTAGATACGAGCAGTACTTC
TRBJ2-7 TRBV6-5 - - CASSSASDGGTYEQYF TGTGCCAGCAGTTCCGCGAGCGACGGAGGCACCTACGAGCAGTACTTC
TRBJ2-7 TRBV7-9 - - CASSLGMTYEQYF TGTGCCAGCAGCTTAGGAATGACCTACGAGCAGTACTTC
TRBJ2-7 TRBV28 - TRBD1 CASSTSGQSEYEQYF TGTGCCAGCAGTACCTCGGGACAGTCGGAGTACGAGCAGTACTTC
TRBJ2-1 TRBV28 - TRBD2 CASRTSGASYNEQFF TGTGCCAGCAGGACAAGCGGGGCTTCCTACAATGAGCAGTTCTTC
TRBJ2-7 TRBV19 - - CASSYGGYSEQYF TGTGCCAGTAGCTATGGGGGGTACAGCGAGCAGTACTTC
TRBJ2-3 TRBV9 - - CASSVGAGVADTQYF TGTGCCAGCAGCGTAGGGGCAGGGGTAGCAGATACGCAGTATTTT
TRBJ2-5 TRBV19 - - CASSPLGDGETQYF TGTGCCAGTAGTCCTCTTGGGGACGGGGAGACCCAGTACTTC
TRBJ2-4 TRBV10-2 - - CATTPGGGKNIQYF TGCGCCACCACTCCGGGCGGTGGCAAAAACATTCAGTACTTC
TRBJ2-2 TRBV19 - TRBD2 CATGLAGGHGTGELFF TGTGCCACCGGACTAGCGGGAGGCCACGGGACCGGGGAGCTGTTTTTT
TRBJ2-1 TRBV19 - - CASRGTGNEQFF TGTGCCAGTAGGGGTACAGGCAATGAGCAGTTCTTC